A selection of T cell receptor beta chains follows, all from one sample in a study of T-cell memory formation after mild COVID-19. Using its own MiXCR run on the 5' RACE reads, TCRdb lists one record per CDR3 protein. The sample has roughly 220,000 distinct CDR3 sequences; around 9.1% are singletons. Sequences were obtained from PBMCs or a T cell subset sorted from them (not recorded which). The receptor set was obtained from a man aged 18 to 30 who had mild COVID-19 (a few samples of this study predate the infection). Cell type and time point are not known. CDR3s include the opening cysteine and the closing phenylalanine or tryptophan. Clone size is shown for a subset of rows, as once, few, many or a class of expanded clone.

cdr3_aa clone_size j_call v_call
CSANGARTEAFF - TRBJ1-1 TRBV29-1
CASSTGLADGEQFF - TRBJ2-1 TRBV5-4
CASSLGAGARSNQPQHF many TRBJ1-5 TRBV7-6
CASSALGTGIYGYTF few TRBJ1-2 TRBV6-1
CASSRTGGLIEGYTF few TRBJ1-2 TRBV27
CASRNRGPKQFF few TRBJ2-1 TRBV5-1
CASSSAVGETQYF - TRBJ2-5 TRBV7-3
CASSRNGQGLYGYTF - TRBJ1-2 TRBV7-3
CASSLGAYPSTDTQYF few TRBJ2-3 TRBV7-8
CASSQDPPGLTDTQYF few TRBJ2-3 TRBV4-1
CASSLGAEGGTGELFF - TRBJ2-2 TRBV7-2
CASSLQGGWTGELFF - TRBJ2-2 TRBV5-1
CASSLVGGPAEKLFF few TRBJ1-4 TRBV5-1
CASSLGPSSGPNEQYF few TRBJ2-7 TRBV7-2
CATSRSGGERGELFF - TRBJ2-2 TRBV24-1